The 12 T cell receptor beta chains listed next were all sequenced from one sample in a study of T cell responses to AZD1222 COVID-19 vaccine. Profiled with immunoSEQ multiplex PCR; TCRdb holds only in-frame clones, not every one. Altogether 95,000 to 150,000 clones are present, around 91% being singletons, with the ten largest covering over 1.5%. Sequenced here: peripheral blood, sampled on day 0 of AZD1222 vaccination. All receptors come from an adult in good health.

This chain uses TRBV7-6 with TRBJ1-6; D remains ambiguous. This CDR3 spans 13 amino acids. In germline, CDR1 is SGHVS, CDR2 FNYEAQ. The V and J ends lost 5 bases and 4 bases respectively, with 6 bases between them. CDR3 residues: CASSRDYNSPLHF. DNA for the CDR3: TGTGCCAGCAGCCGGGATTATAATTCACCCCTCCACTTT. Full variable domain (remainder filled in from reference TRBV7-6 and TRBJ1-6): GAGVSQSPRYKVTKRGQDVALRCDPISGHVSLYWYRQALGQGPEFLTYFNYEAQQDKSGLPNDRFSAERPEGSISTLTIQRTEQRDSAMYRCASSRDYNSPLHFGNGTRLTVT.

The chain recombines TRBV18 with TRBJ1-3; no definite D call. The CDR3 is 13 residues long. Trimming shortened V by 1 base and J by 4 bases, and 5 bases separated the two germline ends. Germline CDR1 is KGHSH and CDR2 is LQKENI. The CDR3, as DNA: TGTGCCAGCTCACCACGAGTAGGAAACACCATATATTTT. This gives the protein CASSPRVGNTIYF.

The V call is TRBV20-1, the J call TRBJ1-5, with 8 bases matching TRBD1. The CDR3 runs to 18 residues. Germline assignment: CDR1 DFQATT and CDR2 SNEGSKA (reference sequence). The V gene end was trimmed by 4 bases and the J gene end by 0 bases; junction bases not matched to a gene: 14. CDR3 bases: TGCAGTGCTACTGAGTGGGCAGGGGGCCCTCTTAGCAATCAGCCCCAGCATTTT. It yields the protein CSATEWAGGPLSNQPQHF.

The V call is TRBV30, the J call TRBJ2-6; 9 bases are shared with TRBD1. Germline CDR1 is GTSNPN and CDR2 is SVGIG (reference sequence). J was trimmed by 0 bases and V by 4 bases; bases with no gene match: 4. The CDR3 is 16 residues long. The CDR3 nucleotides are TGTGCCTGGAAGGGACAGGGATACTCTGGGGCCAACGTCCTGACTTTC. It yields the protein CAWKGQGYSGANVLTF.

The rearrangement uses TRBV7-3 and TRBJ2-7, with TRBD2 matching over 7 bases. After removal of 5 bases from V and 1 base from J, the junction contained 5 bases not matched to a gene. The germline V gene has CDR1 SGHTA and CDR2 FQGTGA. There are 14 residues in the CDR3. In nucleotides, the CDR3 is TGTGCCAGCAGCCCCCAAGCGGGGTCCTACGAGCAGTACTTC. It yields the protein CASSPQAGSYEQYF.

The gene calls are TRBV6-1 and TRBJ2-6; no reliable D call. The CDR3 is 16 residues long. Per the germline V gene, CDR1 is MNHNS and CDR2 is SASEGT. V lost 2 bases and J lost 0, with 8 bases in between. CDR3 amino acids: CASSEQASSGANVLTF. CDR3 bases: TGTGCCAGCAGTGAACAGGCTAGCTCTGGGGCCAACGTCCTGACTTTC.

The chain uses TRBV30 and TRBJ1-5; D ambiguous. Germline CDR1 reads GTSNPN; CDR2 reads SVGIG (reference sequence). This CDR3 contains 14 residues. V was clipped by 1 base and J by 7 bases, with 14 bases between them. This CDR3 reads CAWSDGQRWQPQHF. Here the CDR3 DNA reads TGTGCCTGGAGTGATGGGCAGAGGTGGCAGCCCCAGCATTTT.

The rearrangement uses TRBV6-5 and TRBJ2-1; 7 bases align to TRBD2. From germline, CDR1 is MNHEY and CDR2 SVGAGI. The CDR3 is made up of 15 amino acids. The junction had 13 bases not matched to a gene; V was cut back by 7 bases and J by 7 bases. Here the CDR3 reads CASKASGGSGNEQFF. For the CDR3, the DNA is TGTGCCAGCAAAGCCTCGGGGGGAAGTGGTAATGAGCAGTTCTTC.

The CDR3 DNA is TGCGCCAGCGGCCCAGGGACTGGGGACGCGGAGACCCAGTACTTC. This translates into CASGPGTGDAETQYF. This rearrangement joins TRBV5-1 to TRBJ2-5; perhaps TRBD2 as D (6 bases). V was pared by 7 bases and J by 5 bases, with 21 bases between. Germline CDR1 is SGHRS and CDR2 is YFSETQ. The CDR3 sequence is 15 residues long.

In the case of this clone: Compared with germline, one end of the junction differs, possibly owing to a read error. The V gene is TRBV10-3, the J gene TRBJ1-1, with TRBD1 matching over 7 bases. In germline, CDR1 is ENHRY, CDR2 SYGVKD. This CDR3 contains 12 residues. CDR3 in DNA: TGTGCCACCAGTACCGGGACAGCTGAAGCTTTCTTT. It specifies CATSTGTAEAFF.

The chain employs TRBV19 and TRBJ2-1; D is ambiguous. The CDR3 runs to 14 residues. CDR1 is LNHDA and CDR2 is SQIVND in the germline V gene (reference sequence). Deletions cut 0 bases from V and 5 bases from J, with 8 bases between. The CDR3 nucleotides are TGTGCCAGTAGTATAGAGGTCTTTCACAATGAGCAGTTCTTC. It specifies CASSIEVFHNEQFF.

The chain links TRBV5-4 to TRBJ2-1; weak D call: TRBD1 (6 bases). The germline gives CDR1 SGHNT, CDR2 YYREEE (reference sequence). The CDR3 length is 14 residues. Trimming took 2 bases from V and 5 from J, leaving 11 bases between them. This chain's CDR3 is CASSLGGLDNEQFF. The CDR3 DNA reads TGTGCCAGCAGCTTAGGGGGATTGGACAATGAGCAGTTCTTC.